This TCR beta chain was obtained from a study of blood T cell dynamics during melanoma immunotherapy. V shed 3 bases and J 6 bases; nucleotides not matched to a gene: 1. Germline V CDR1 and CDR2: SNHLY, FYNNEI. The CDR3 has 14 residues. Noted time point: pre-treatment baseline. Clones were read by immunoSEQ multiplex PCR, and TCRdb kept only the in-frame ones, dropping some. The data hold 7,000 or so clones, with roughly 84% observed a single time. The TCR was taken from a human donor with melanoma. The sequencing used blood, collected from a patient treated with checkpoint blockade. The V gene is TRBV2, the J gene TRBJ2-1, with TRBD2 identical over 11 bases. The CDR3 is CASSDLAGGNEQFF. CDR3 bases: TGTGCCAGCAGTGATCTAGCGGGAGGCAATGAGCAGTTCTTC.